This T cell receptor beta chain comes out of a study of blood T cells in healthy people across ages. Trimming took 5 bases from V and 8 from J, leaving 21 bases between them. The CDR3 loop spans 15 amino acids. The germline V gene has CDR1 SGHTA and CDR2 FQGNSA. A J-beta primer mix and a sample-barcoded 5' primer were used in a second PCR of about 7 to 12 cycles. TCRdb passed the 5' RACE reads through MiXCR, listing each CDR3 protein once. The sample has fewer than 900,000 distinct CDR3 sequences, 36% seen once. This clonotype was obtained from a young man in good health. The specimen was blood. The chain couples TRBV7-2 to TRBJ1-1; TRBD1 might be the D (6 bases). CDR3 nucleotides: TGTGCCAGCAGCAGATCAGCCGGGACACCCTTGGAAGCTTTCTTT. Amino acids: CASSRSAGTPLEAFF.